This T cell receptor (beta chain) was identified in a study of blood T cells in healthy people across ages (dated by TCRdb to the mid-2010s). About the investigation overall: In model experiments, roughly one uniquely barcoded TCR beta cDNA molecule per two T cells was captured by template switching. Two additional independent replicas of 1 million unique cDNA reads from the same blood draw were analyzed for two donors (one aged 18 to 30 and one aged 80 or older). Four age groups were formed from the donors: young (average approximately 15 years), middle-aged (approximately 39), aged (approximately 60) and long-lived (82). Age-related changes in TCR beta repertoire diversity were measured in the study by deep sequencing normalized with unique cDNA molecular identifiers. To avoid experimental bias, donors of different ages were spread randomly across the sequencing lanes.

Receptor amplification or capture employed 5' RACE. TCRdb names Illumina HiSeq 2500 as the instrument used. The second PCR ran for roughly 7 to 11 cycles and used a J-beta primer mix along with a sample-barcoded 5' primer. A unique molecular identifier was introduced onto each TCR beta cDNA molecule by a template-switch 5' adaptor carrying 12 random nucleotides. Each sample yielded at least 3 million CDR3-containing paired-end reads. The Mint cDNA synthesis kit, primed by a TRBC-specific oligonucleotide, was used to synthesize first-strand cDNA from all RNA. Following uracil-DNA glycosylase treatment, all cDNA underwent a first 18-cycle PCR with the universal primers M1SS and BC2_uni_R. In the source study's methods: For normalization, 1 million high-quality reads, each with a distinct molecular identifier, were randomly selected from each sample. Instead of being binned into consensus sequences, reads that shared molecular identifiers were thrown out. MiTCR, with a Q25 quality threshold and the strictest error-elimination algorithm, was used for CDR3 identification, clonotype clustering and error correction. A nonparametric unseen species model using Euler transformation provided a lower-bound estimate of total TCR beta diversity. TCRdb reanalyzed the raw reads on its own, using fastp at Q25 for trimming and MiXCR for clone calling, and kept in-frame beta chains. Every entry covers one CDR3 protein and lists the most common genes and DNA from its rows. These V and J calls rely on TCRdb rather than the paper's analysis. The sample table contains 1.5 million to 1.9 million distinct CDR3 sequences; only one count was recorded for roughly 43% of them. The ten largest make up about 3.8% of the sample.

The paper's findings and limits, for the study overall: Because the CMV infection status of the donors was unknown, age-related changes in expanded clonotypes may potentially have been confounded. Estimates of total diversity based on one million sequenced T cells were considered lower bounds and underestimates. The long-lived group showed more naive CD4+ T cells, fewer expanded clones and increased TCR diversity than the aged group, suggesting age selection. Conclusive comparison of naive and antigen-experienced compartments was prevented by the profiling of bulk unsorted PBMCs. Observed TCR beta diversity per million T cells fell roughly linearly with age, and a significant reduction was already apparent by age around 40. There was a strong correlation between observed TCR beta diversity and the percentage of naive T cells measured by flow cytometry.

There are 14 amino acids in the CDR3, from cysteine to phenylalanine inclusive. Only the CDR3 portion is preserved as DNA: 42 bases, with reading frame beginning at the first base. Unmatched junction bases come to 3, with V trimmed by 1 base and J by 3 bases. CDR1 and CDR2, per the germline V gene, are LGHNA and YSLEER. The table lists this clonotype with a few counts. Its antigen remains unidentified. Qualities for individual bases were not recorded, and no much larger clone is one base off. Donors were approximately 42 systemically healthy Caucasian individuals from Russia aged 6 to 90 years. Approximately 9.3 milliliters of peripheral blood were drawn from each donor into EDTA-treated Vacutainer tubes. Ficoll-Paque density-gradient centrifugation was used to isolate PBMCs, with at least 6.5 million per sample. Trizol reagent was used to extract total RNA from the PBMCs, yielding at least 6 micrograms per sample. For every donor, an aliquot of PBMCs went through flow cytometry to measure the percentages of naive CD45RAhigh/CD27high T cells.

In this chain, TRBV4-3 is recombined with TRBJ2-7, with 7 bases matching TRBD2. Sequenced sample: blood. The TCR comes from a young woman in good health. The CDR3 has the sequence CASSQGRGVYEQYF. Here is the DNA: TGCGCCAGCAGCCAAGGACGGGGGGTCTACGAGCAGTACTTC.